This T cell receptor beta chain comes out of a study of cytomegalovirus exposure and HLA in healthy donors. Findings and caveats of the study: According to the study, 160 or so TCR beta chains were cytomegalovirus-associated.

A word on this clone: Its specificity is not known.

The PCR had 60 Vbeta and 13 Jbeta primers. Repertoires were generated with immunoSEQ multiplex PCR, while TCRdb's copy carries only in-frame clones and drops some. There are over 95,000 clones in the sample; about 76% occur only once, and around 12% lies in the top ten. Germline trimming cut 5 bases from V and 1 base from J; bases unmatched to any gene: 6. Germline V lookup: CDR1 MGHRA, CDR2 YSYEKL. CDR3 length: 15 amino acids. This TCR derives from a woman aged 40 to 55 in good health and CMV-seropositive. The V and J genes are TRBV4-1 and TRBJ2-7; TRBD1 aligns across 9 bases. Sample: PBMCs. The CDR3 nucleotides read TGCGCCAGCAGCGCGGACAGGGGCAAGTCCTACGAGCAGTACTTC. It yields the protein CASSADRGKSYEQYF.